The 30 T cell receptor beta chains below were found in one sample sequenced in a study of T cell responses to AZD1222 COVID-19 vaccine. TCRdb's copy holds only in-frame clones and misses some; the assay was immunoSEQ multiplex PCR. The sample has 80,000 to 100,000 clones, approximately 85% seen once. This specimen was peripheral blood, taken on day 0 of AZD1222 vaccination. The receptor set was obtained from an adult in good health.

The chain has TRBV11-3 and TRBJ2-7; D possibly uses TRBD1 or TRBD2 (5 bases each). The CDR3 consists of 13 residues. The ends were cut back, 5 bases at V and 6 bases at J, with 14 bases in the middle. Germline assignment: CDR1 SGHNT and CDR2 YENEEA. CDR3 bases: TGTGCCAGCAGCCCAGGGACCTCGGGCGAGCAGTACTTC. Translation: CASSPGTSGEQYF.

The rearrangement links TRBV6-1 to TRBJ1-6, with a possible D match to TRBD1 (6 bases). V lost 4 bases and J lost 3, with 13 bases in between. The CDR3 has 16 amino acids. Germline assignment: CDR1 MNHNS and CDR2 SASEGT. Written as DNA, the CDR3 is TGTGCCAGCAGTGCAACGGGGGGCTTCTATAATTCACCCCTCCACTTT. This translates into CASSATGGFYNSPLHF.

This clone was counted once. V is TRBV9 and J is TRBJ2-6; 8 bases match TRBD1. This CDR3 has 18 residues. With V trimmed by 5 bases and J by 0 bases, 10 bases remained unmatched. CDR1 is SGDLS, CDR2 YYNGEE, per germline. CDR3 DNA sequence: TGTGCCAGCAGTTATCGGGACAGGTCGAACTCTGGGGCCAACGTCCTGACTTTC. Its translation: CASSYRDRSNSGANVLTF.

V gene TRBV10-3 combines with J gene TRBJ1-1; 7 bases are a match to TRBD1. Germline loops: CDR1 ENHRY, CDR2 SYGVKD. V gave up 7 bases and J gave up 1 base; unmatched junction bases: 3. This CDR3 has 13 residues. CDR3 nucleotides: TGTGCCATCACCAGGACAGGGAACACTGAAGCTTTCTTT. Protein product: CAITRTGNTEAFF.

This clone showed up just once. The gene calls are TRBV28 and TRBJ2-5; TRBD2 matches 14 bases. The CDR3 is 16 amino acids. The V and J ends lost 4 bases and 5 bases, in that order; junction bases with no gene match: 6. Per germline, CDR1 MDHEN and CDR2 SYDVKM. This chain's CDR3 is CASSYGLAGGEETQYF. In DNA, the CDR3 is TGTGCCAGCAGTTACGGACTAGCGGGAGGAGAGGAGACCCAGTACTTC. Looking up the rest from reference TRBV28 and TRBJ2-5 gives the full variable domain: DVKVTQSSRYLVKRTGEKVFLECVQDMDHENMFWYRQDPGLGLRLIYFSYDVKMKEKGDIPEGYSVSREKKERFSLILESASTNQTSMYLCASSYGLAGGEETQYFGPGTRLLVL.

V is TRBV27 and J is TRBJ1-1, with D tentatively TRBD1 (5 bases). CDR3 length equals 14 residues. V was clipped by 3 bases and J by 4 bases, with 12 bases between them. The germline gives CDR1 MNHEY, CDR2 SMNVEV (reference sequence). CDR3 region: CASSLGRAGTEAFF. As DNA, the CDR3 is TGTGCCAGCAGTTTGGGGCGGGCCGGCACTGAAGCTTTCTTT.

The V and J genes are TRBV19 and TRBJ2-4; TRBD2 agrees at 9 bases. The CDR3 is 18 amino acids. The ends lost 1 base at V and 3 bases at J; junction bases unmatched: 10. CDR1 and CDR2 from the germline V gene are LNHDA and SQIVND (reference sequence). CDR3 sequence reads: CASSIASTSGGIKNIQYF. The CDR3 DNA is TGTGCCAGTAGTATAGCTTCGACTAGCGGAGGGATCAAAAACATTCAGTACTTC.

The chain joins TRBV7-3 to TRBJ1-5, with D tentatively TRBD1 (6 bases). Trimming stripped 5 bases from V and 2 bases from J, with 10 bases between. The CDR3 is made up of 14 amino acids. Germline V CDR1 and CDR2: SGHTA, FQGTGA. CDR3 region: CASSDRSRNQPQHF. The CDR3 region has the DNA TGTGCCAGCAGCGACAGGTCACGCAATCAGCCCCAGCATTTT.

J is TRBJ2-2 and V is TRBV6-2 or TRBV6-3; the match to TRBD2 covers 14 bases. The CDR3 contains 20 residues. With V trimmed by 5 bases and J by 4 bases, 15 bases remained unmatched. The germline gives CDR1 MNHEY, CDR2 SVGEGT. DNA of the CDR3: TGTGCCAGCAGTCAGTCGGGACTAGCGGGAGACGTATCGAGCACCGGGGAGCTGTTTTTT. Its protein product is CASSQSGLAGDVSSTGELFF.

The CDR3, as DNA: TGTGCCAGCAGTTTAGTCGGGGCAACCGGGGAGCTGTTTTTT. Translated: CASSLVGATGELFF. The chain uses TRBV28 and TRBJ2-2; tentatively, D is TRBD1 or TRBD2 (5 bases each). V was clipped by 2 bases and J by 5 bases, with 9 bases between them. Germline V CDR1 and CDR2: MDHEN, SYDVKM. The CDR3 is made up of 14 amino acids.

The chain combines TRBV6-1 with TRBJ1-5; D uncertain. The CDR3 has 19 amino acids. Looked up from germline, CDR1 is MNHNS and CDR2 is SASEGT. Trimming removed 2 bases at V and 2 bases at J, with 22 bases between. The CDR3 loop reads CASSEYLLGTRSGNQPQHF. The CDR3 DNA sequence: TGTGCCAGCAGTGAATATTTATTAGGTACCCGAAGCGGCAATCAGCCCCAGCATTTT.

V and J are TRBV30 and TRBJ1-6, with D maybe TRBD1 (6 bases). Looked up from germline, CDR1 is GTSNPN and CDR2 is SVGIG (reference sequence). Trimming stripped 3 bases from V and 10 bases from J, with 13 bases between. CDR3 length equals 13 residues. This chain's CDR3 is CAWRRQVLSPLHF. The CDR3 DNA sequence: TGTGCCTGGAGGAGACAGGTGTTATCACCCCTCCACTTT.

The chain links TRBV7-8 to TRBJ1-3, with TRBD1 matching over 7 bases. V trimming: 4 bases; J trimming: 0 bases; junction bases outside the gene matches: 6. This CDR3 has 16 amino acids. Germline CDR1 SGHVS, CDR2 FQNEAQ. The CDR3 nucleotides are TGTGCCAGCAGCTACCGCCGGGACAGCTCTGGAAACACCATATATTTT. The encoded protein is CASSYRRDSSGNTIYF.

The chain's CDR3 is CASSLSHRPLAYEQYF. As DNA, the CDR3 is TGTGCCAGCAGCTTGAGCCACAGGCCTCTCGCGTACGAGCAGTACTTC. V is TRBV7-3 and J is TRBJ2-7, with TRBD1 as a possible D gene (5 bases). Trimming removed 3 bases at V and 4 bases at J, with 19 bases between. Germline CDR1 reads SGHTA; CDR2 reads FQGTGA. The CDR3 length is 16 residues.

This chain links TRBV6-2 or TRBV6-3 with TRBJ2-7; 7 bases align to TRBD2. Germline V lookup: CDR1 MNHEY, CDR2 SVGEGT. V lost 4 bases and J lost 1; bases outside the gene matches: 10. CDR3 length: 16 amino acids. The chain's CDR3 is CASSSSREDTSYEQYF. In DNA form, the CDR3 reads TGTGCCAGCAGTTCGTCTCGGGAGGACACTTCCTACGAGCAGTACTTC.

This chain uses TRBV3-1 (or the pseudogene TRBV3-2) with TRBJ2-7; TRBD2 matches 12 bases. The trim removed 0 bases at V and 3 bases at J, leaving 3 bases unmatched. This CDR3 is built from 16 residues. Germline-derived CDR1 and CDR2 are LGHDT and YNNKEL (reference sequence). CDR3 protein: CASSQDRLAGDYEQYF. The DNA of the CDR3 is TGTGCCAGCAGCCAAGATCGACTAGCGGGAGACTACGAGCAGTACTTC.

The J gene is TRBJ1-2, the V gene TRBV21-1; the table gives TRBD1 as D, unverified against the DNA. TRBV21-1 represents a pseudogene. The CDR3 has 16 residues. The CDR3 region is CASSRSRDRVYYGYTF. CDR3 bases: TGTGCCAGCAGCCGAAGCCGGGACAGGGTATACTATGGCTACACCTTC.

A single count supports this clone. The rearrangement uses TRBV29-1 and TRBJ1-1; D gene ambiguous. The V and J ends lost 1 base and 2 bases respectively, with 2 bases between them. Germline CDR1 is SQVTM and CDR2 is ANQGSEA. The CDR3 has 11 amino acids. The CDR3 reads CSVEVNTEAFF. The CDR3 region has the DNA TGCAGCGTTGAAGTAAACACTGAAGCTTTCTTT.

The V call is TRBV3-1 (or the pseudogene TRBV3-2), the J call TRBJ1-2, with TRBD1 matching over 7 bases. This CDR3 comprises 14 residues. With V trimmed by 9 bases and J by 7 bases, 14 bases remained unmatched. The V gene's germline CDR1 is LGHDT and CDR2 YNNKEL (reference sequence). The DNA for the CDR3 is TGTGCCAGTAAACCTTCCACAGGGGATCCTGGCTACACCTTC. Its translation is CASKPSTGDPGYTF.

The chain has TRBV19 and TRBJ2-1, with D unresolved. Trimming stripped 8 bases from V and 6 bases from J, with 11 bases between. Germline V gene data show CDR1 as LNHDA and CDR2 as SQIVND (reference sequence). The CDR3 spans 12 residues. CDR3: CASRLFPNEQFF. The CDR3 region has the DNA TGTGCCAGTCGCCTTTTCCCCAATGAGCAGTTCTTC.

The chain combines TRBV5-8 with TRBJ1-4, with 8 nucleotides matching TRBD1. The junction had 9 bases not matched to a gene; V was cut back by 4 bases and J by 10 bases. The CDR3 totals 14 residues. Looked up from germline, CDR1 is SGHTS and CDR2 is YDEGEE. CDR3 amino acids: CASSQTGDWGKLFF. CDR3 in DNA: TGTGCCAGCAGCCAGACAGGGGATTGGGGAAAACTGTTTTTT. The whole variable domain, filled in from reference TRBV5-8 and TRBJ1-4, reads EAGVTQSPTHLIKTRGQQATLRCSPISGHTSVYWYQQALGLGLQFLLWYDEGEERNRGNFPPRFSGRQFPNYSSELNVNALELEDSALYLCASSQTGDWGKLFFGSGTQLSVL.

The V and J genes are TRBV6-5 and TRBJ1-3; weak D call: TRBD1 (6 bases). V lost 2 bases, J lost 4 bases, and 12 bases lay in between. In germline, CDR1 is MNHEY, CDR2 SVGAGI. The length of the CDR3 is 15 residues. CDR3 coding DNA: TGTGCCAGCAGTTACCTAGCAGGGGCAGGAAACACCATATATTTT. Its protein is CASSYLAGAGNTIYF.

The rearrangement joins TRBV15 to TRBJ2-5, with a tentative D call TRBD2 (6 bases). In germline, CDR1 is LNHNV, CDR2 YYDKDF (reference sequence). Trimming took 7 bases from V and 5 from J, leaving 14 bases between them. The CDR3 has 13 amino acids. The CDR3 nucleotides are TGTGCCACCAAAAGGCGGGATCGGGAGACCCAGTACTTC. Translation: CATKRRDRETQYF.

The gene calls are TRBV11-2 and TRBJ2-5; the D gene is possibly TRBD2 (7 bases). CDR1 is SGHAT and CDR2 is FQNNGV in the germline V gene. Trimming removed 2 bases from V and 1 base from J, with 11 bases in between. The CDR3 has 15 amino acids. The CDR3 loop is CASSLQGTTQETQYF. For the CDR3, the DNA is TGTGCCAGCAGCTTACAGGGGACTACCCAAGAGACCCAGTACTTC.

The chain's CDR3 is CASQIYNEQFF. DNA of the CDR3: TGTGCCAGCCAGATTTACAATGAGCAGTTCTTC. V gene TRBV6-5 combines with J gene TRBJ2-1; D is unclear. Germline V CDR1 and CDR2: MNHEY, SVGAGI. The CDR3 has 11 residues. With 8 bases removed from V and 4 bases from J, the gap between germline ends came to 6 bases.

The chain joins TRBV5-6 to TRBJ1-1; D call uncertain. Germline CDR1 SGHDT, CDR2 YYEEEE. V was clipped by 1 base and J by 8 bases, with 6 bases between them. The CDR3 is made up of 11 amino acids. The CDR3 is CASSLNGEAFF. The CDR3 coding sequence is TGTGCCAGCAGCTTGAACGGGGAAGCTTTCTTT.

V gene TRBV28 combines with J gene TRBJ2-1; D may match TRBD1 or TRBD2 (5 bases each). The germline V gene has CDR1 MDHEN and CDR2 SYDVKM. Trimming took off 4 bases at V and 5 bases at J, with 15 bases between the two ends. The CDR3 runs 15 residues. In DNA form, the CDR3 reads TGTGCCAGCAGTTCCCCGGGGCGGTCCGACAATGAGCAGTTCTTC. Translation gives CASSSPGRSDNEQFF.

The rearrangement uses TRBV5-5 and TRBJ2-1, with 9 bases aligning to TRBD2. Germline V lookup: CDR1 SGHKS, CDR2 YYEKEE (reference sequence). The length of the CDR3 is 15 residues. Trimming at V came to 4 bases and at J to 8 bases, leaving 10 bases not matched to a gene. This chain's CDR3 is CASSALSGSLDEQFF. The CDR3 coding sequence is TGTGCCAGCAGCGCCCTTAGCGGGAGCTTGGATGAGCAGTTCTTC.

This clone was counted between two and nine times. This rearrangement joins TRBV30 to TRBJ1-4; D gene ambiguous. Germline loops: CDR1 GTSNPN, CDR2 SVGIG (reference sequence). This CDR3 spans 13 amino acids. V was shortened by 4 bases and J by 4 bases, with 10 bases between the two germline ends. CDR3 region: CAWMARNNEKLFF. CDR3 DNA: TGTGCCTGGATGGCCAGAAATAATGAAAAACTGTTTTTT. Filled out from reference TRBV30 and TRBJ1-4, the complete variable domain reads SQTIHQWPATLVQPVGSPLSLECTVEGTSNPNLYWYRQAAGRGLQLLFYSVGIGQISSEVPQNLSASRPQDRQFILSSKKLLLSDSGFYLCAWMARNNEKLFFGSGTQLSVL.

J is TRBJ2-7 and V is TRBV9; no definite D call. This CDR3 contains 13 residues. The germline V gene has CDR1 SGDLS and CDR2 YYNGEE. V was trimmed by 2 bases and J by 6 bases, leaving 12 bases between them. CDR3 nucleotides: TGTGCCAGCAGCGTGGAAGGGTTTCGCGAGCAGTACTTC. Protein product: CASSVEGFREQYF.